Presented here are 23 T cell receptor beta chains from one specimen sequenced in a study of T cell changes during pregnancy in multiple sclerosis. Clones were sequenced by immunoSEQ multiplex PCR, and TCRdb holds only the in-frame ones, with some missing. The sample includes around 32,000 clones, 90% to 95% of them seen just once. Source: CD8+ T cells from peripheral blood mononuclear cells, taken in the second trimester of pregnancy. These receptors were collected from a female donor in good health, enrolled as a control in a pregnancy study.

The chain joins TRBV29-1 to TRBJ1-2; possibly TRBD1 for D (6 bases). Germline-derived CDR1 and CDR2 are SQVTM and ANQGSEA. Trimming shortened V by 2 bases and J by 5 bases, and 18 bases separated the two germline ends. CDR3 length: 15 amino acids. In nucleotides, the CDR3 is TGCAGCGTTGAATCTAGGGCAGGGGAAAGGTATGGCTACACCTTC. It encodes CSVESRAGERYGYTF.

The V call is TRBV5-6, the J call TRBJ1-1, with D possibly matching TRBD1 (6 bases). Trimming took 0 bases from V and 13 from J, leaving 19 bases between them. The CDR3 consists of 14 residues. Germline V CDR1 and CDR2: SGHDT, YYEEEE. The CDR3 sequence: CASSLAAGARMLFF. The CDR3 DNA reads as TGTGCCAGCAGCTTGGCCGCGGGGGCGCGGATGCTTTTCTTT.

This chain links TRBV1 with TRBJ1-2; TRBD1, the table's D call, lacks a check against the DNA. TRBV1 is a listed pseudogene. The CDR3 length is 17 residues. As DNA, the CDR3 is TGCACCAGCAGCACAGCTCCCCCCGACAGGCGCGAGGATGGCTACACCTTC. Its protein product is CTSSTAPPDRREDGYTF.

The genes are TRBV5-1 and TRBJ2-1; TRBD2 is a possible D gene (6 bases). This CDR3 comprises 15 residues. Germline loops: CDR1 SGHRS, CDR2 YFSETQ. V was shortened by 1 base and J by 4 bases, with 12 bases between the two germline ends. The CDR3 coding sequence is TGCGCCAGCAGCTTGTCTTGGGGGGATTACAATGAGCAGTTCTTC. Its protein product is CASSLSWGDYNEQFF. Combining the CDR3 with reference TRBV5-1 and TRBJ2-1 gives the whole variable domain KAGVTQTPRYLIKTRGQQVTLSCSPISGHRSVSWYQQTPGQGLQFLFEYFSETQRNKGNFPGRFSGRQFSNSRSEMNVSTLELGDSALYLCASSLSWGDYNEQFFGPGTRLTVL.

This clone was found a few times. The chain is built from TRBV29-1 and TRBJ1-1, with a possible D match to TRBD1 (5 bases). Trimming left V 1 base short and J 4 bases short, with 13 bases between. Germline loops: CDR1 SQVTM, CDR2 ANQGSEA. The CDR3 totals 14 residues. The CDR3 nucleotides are TGCAGCGTTGAAGTAGTAGGGGCAGGCACTGAAGCTTTCTTT. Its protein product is CSVEVVGAGTEAFF.

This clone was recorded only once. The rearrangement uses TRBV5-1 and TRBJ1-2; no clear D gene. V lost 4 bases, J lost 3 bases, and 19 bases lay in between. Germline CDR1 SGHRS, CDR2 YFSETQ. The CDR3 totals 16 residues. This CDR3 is CASSPEVRNSDYGYTF. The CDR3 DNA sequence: TGCGCCAGCAGCCCGGAGGTAAGGAATTCGGACTATGGCTACACCTTC.

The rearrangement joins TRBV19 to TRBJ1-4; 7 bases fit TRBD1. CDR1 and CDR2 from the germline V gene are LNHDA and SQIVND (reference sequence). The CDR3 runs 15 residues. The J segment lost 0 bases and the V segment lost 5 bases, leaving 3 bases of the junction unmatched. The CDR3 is CASSQGVTTNEKLFF. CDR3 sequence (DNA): TGTGCCAGTAGTCAGGGGGTTACAACTAATGAAAAACTGTTTTTT.

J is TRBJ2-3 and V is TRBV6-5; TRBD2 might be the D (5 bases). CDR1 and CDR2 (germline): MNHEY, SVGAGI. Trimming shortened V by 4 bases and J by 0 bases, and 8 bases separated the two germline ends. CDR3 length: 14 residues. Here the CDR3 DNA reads TGTGCCAGCAGTTGGAGGACTAGCACAGATACGCAGTATTTT. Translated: CASSWRTSTDTQYF.

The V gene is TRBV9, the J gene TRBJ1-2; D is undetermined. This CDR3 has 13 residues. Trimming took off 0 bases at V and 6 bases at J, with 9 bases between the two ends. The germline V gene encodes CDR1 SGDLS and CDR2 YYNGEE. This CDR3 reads CASSVAERDGYTF. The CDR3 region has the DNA TGTGCCAGCAGCGTAGCTGAAAGAGATGGCTACACCTTC.

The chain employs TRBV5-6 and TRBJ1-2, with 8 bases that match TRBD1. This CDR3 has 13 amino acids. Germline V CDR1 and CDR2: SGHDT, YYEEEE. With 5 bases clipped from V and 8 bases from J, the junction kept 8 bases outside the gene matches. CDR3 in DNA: TGTGCCAGCAGATTCGACAGGGGAGAAGGCTACACCTTC. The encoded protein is CASRFDRGEGYTF.

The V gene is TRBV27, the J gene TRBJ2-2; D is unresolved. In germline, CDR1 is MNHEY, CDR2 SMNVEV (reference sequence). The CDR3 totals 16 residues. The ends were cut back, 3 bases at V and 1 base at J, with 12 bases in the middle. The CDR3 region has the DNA TGTGCCAGCAGTTTTTACAGTGGGCAGAACACCGGGGAGCTGTTTTTT. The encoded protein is CASSFYSGQNTGELFF.

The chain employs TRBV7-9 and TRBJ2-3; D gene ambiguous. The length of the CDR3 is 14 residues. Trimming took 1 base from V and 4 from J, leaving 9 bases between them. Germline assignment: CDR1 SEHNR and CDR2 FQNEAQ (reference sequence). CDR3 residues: CASSLVSVADTQYF. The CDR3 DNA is TGTGCCAGCAGCTTAGTCAGCGTCGCAGATACGCAGTATTTT.

The CDR3 is CASSAGVGNTEAFF. The DNA of the CDR3 is TGTGCCAGCAGTGCCGGGGTGGGGAACACTGAAGCTTTCTTT. The chain employs TRBV2 and TRBJ1-1; no definite D call. V gave up 4 bases and J gave up 1 base, with 10 bases separating them. This CDR3 contains 14 residues. Germline-derived CDR1 and CDR2 are SNHLY and FYNNEI.

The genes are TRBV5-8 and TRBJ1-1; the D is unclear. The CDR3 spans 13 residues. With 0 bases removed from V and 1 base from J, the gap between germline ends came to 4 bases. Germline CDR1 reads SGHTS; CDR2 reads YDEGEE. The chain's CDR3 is CASSLAPNTEAFF. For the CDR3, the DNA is TGTGCCAGCAGCTTGGCTCCGAACACTGAAGCTTTCTTT.

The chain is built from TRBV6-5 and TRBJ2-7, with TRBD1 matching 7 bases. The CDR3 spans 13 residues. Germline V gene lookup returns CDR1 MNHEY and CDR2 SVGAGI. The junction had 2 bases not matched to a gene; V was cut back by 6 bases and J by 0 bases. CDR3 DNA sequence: TGTGCCAGCAGCTGGGACAGCTCCTACGAGCAGTACTTC. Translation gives CASSWDSSYEQYF.

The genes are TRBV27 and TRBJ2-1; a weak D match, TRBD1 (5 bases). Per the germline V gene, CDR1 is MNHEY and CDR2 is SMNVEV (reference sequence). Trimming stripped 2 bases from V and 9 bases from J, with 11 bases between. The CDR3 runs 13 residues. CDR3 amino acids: CASSLPGHFEQFF. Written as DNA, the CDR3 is TGTGCCAGCAGTTTACCCGGACACTTTGAGCAGTTCTTC.

Written as DNA, the CDR3 is TGCGCCAGCAGCCCAGCTTTTGGAGTAGGGAGCACTGAAGCTTTCTTT. It codes for CASSPAFGVGSTEAFF. The genes are TRBV4-3 and TRBJ1-1; the D is unclear. CDR1 and CDR2 (germline): LGHNA, YSLEER. V lost 4 bases and J lost 4, with 19 bases in between. The CDR3 contains 16 residues.

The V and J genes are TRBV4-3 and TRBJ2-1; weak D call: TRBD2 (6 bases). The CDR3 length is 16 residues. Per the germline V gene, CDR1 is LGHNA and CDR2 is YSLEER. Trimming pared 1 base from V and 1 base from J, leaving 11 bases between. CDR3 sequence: CASSQVLRGSYNEQFF. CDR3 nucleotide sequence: TGCGCCAGCAGCCAAGTTCTCCGGGGGTCCTACAATGAGCAGTTCTTC.

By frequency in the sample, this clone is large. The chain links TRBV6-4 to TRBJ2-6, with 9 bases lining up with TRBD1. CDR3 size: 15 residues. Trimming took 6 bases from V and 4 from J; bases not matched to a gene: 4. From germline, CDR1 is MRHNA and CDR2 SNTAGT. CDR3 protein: CASSRDRDGANVLTF. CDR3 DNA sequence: TGTGCCAGCAGCCGGGACAGGGACGGGGCCAACGTCCTGACTTTC.

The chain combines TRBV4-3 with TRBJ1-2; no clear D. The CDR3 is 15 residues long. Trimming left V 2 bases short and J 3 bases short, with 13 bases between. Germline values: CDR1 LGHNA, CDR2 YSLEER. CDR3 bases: TGCGCCAGCAGCCAACAACGCGGTAACCACTATGGCTACACCTTC. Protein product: CASSQQRGNHYGYTF.

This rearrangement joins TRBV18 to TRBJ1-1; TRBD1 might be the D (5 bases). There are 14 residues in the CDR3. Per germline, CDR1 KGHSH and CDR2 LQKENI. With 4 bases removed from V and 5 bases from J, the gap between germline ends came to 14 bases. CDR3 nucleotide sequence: TGTGCCAGCTCACAACCGACAGAGCCTACTGAAGCTTTCTTT. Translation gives CASSQPTEPTEAFF.

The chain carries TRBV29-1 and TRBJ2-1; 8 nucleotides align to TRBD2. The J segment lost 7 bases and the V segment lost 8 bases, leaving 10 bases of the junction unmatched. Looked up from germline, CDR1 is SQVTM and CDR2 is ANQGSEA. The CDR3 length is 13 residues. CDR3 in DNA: TGCAGCACCCTCGGGGGGGCCGGAAATGAGCAGTTCTTC. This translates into CSTLGGAGNEQFF.

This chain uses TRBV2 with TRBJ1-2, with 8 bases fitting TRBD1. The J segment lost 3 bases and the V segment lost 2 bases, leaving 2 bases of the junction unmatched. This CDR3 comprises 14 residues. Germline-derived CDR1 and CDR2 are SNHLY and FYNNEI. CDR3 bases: TGTGCCAGCAGTGAAACGGACAGGGACTATGGCTACACCTTC. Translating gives CASSETDRDYGYTF.